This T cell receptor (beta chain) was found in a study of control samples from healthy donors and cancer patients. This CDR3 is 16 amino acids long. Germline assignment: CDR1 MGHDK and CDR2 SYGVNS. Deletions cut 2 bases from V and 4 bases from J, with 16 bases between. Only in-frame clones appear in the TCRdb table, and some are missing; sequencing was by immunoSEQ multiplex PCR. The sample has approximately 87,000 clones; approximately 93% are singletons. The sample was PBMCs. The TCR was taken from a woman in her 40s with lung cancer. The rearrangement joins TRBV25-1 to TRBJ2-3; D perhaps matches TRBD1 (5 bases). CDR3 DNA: TGTGCCAGCAGTGAAGCGACCCCGCAGGGCGCAGATACGCAGTATTTT. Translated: CASSEATPQGADTQYF.